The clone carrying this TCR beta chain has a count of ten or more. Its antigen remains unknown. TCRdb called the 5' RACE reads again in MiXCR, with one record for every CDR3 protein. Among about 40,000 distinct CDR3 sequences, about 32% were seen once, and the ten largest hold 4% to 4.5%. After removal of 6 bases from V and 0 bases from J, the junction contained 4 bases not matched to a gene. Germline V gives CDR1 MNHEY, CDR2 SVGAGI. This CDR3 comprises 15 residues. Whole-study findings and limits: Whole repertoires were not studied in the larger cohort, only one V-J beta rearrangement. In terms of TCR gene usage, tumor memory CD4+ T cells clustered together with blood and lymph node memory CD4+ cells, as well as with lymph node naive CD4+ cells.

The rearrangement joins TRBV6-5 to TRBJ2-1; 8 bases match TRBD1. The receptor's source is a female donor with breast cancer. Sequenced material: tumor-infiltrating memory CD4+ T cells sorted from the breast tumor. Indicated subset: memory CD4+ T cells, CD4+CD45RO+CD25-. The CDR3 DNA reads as TGTGCCAGCAGCCTCCAGGGGGCCTCCTACAATGAGCAGTTCTTC. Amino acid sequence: CASSLQGASYNEQFF.